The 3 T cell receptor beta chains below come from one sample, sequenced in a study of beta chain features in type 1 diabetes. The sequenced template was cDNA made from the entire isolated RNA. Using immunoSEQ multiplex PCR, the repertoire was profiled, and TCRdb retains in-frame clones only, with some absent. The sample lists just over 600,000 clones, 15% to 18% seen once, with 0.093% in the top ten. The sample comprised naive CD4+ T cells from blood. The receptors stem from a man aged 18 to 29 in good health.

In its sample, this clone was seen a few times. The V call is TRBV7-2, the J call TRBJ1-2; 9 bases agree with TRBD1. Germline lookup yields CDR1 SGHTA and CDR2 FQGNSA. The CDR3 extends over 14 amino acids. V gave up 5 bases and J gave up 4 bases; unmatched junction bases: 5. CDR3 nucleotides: TGTGCCAGCAGCGTAGGACAGGGGCGCTATGGCTACACCTTC. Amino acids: CASSVGQGRYGYTF.

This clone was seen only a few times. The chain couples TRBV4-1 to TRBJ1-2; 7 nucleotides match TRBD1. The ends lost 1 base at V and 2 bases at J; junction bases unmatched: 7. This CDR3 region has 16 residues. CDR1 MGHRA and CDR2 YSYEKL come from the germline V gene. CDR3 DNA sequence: TGCGCCAGCAGCCAAGCATCTTGGGGACAGAACTATGGCTACACCTTC. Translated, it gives CASSQASWGQNYGYTF.

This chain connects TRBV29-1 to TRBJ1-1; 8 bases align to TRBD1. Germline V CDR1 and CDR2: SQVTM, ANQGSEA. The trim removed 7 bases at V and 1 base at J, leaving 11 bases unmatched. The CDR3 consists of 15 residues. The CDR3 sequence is CSALDRGLKNTEAFF. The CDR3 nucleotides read TGCAGCGCTTTAGACAGGGGCCTTAAGAACACTGAAGCTTTCTTT.